These T cell receptor beta chains were read from a single sample in a study of PD-1 blockade in classical Hodgkin lymphoma. Produced via immunoSEQ multiplex PCR; TCRdb's table is partial and in-frame only. The table lists tens of thousands of clones, 80% to 90% of them singletons. Sequences were derived from peripheral blood mononuclear cells (PBMCs), sampled at baseline. Receptors were obtained from a human donor with classical Hodgkin lymphoma. Both conserved end residues are part of each CDR3. The D gene is left open where the match is weak. The listing skips clone size in some rows; elsewhere it reads once, few, many or a size class.

D,size,V,J,DNA,CDR3
TRBD1,.,TRBV7-9,TRBJ1-6,TGTGCCAGCAGCTTAGCAGCCGGGACAGGGGCCACCCGTTCACCCCTCCACTTT,CASSLAAGTGATRSPLHF
.,.,TRBV4-2,TRBJ1-5,TGTGCCAGCAGCCAACTGCCGGGTACCTCAGCGGGCAATCAGCCCCAGCATTTT,CASSQLPGTSAGNQPQHF
.,.,TRBV6-5,TRBJ1-1,TGTGCCAGCAGTTACGTCGGGGGGGGGAACACTGAAGCTTTCTTT,CASSYVGGGNTEAFF
.,.,TRBV19,TRBJ1-1,TGTGCCACCGATGGGGCAGGATCAATACGAATGCCGAACACTGAAGCTTTCTTT,CATDGAGSIRMPNTEAFF
.,.,TRBV10-3,TRBJ1-1,TGTGCCATCAGTGACCTCGGCAGACCTGAAGCTTTCTTT,CAISDLGRPEAFF
.,.,TRBV30,TRBJ2-2,TGTGCCTGTTACCCCGCAGGGGCCCTATACAGCGGGGAGCTGTTTTTT,CACYPAGALYSGELFF
.,.,TRBV7-9,TRBJ2-5,TGTGCCAGCAGCGCAGTCGACCAACAAGAGACCCAGTACTTC,CASSAVDQQETQYF
.,.,TRBV6-6,TRBJ2-1,TGTGCCAGCAGTTATCCCGGGCCCTACAATGAGCAGTTCTTC,CASSYPGPYNEQFF
TRBD2,once,TRBV4-2,TRBJ2-5,TGTGCCAGCAGCCAGACTAGCGGGGGGGCAGAGACCCAGTACTTC,CASSQTSGGAETQYF
.,.,TRBV30,TRBJ1-2,TGTGCCTGGAGGCCATATAGTGGACGCTCTAACTATGGCTACACCTTC,CAWRPYSGRSNYGYTF
TRBD2,.,TRBV7-2,TRBJ2-7,TGTGCCAGCAGGGGCGGGGGACGCTACGAGCAGTACTTC,CASRGGGRYEQYF
.,.,TRBV25-1,TRBJ2-4,TGTGCCAGCAGCCTGTCTAACATTCAGTACTTC,CASSLSNIQYF
TRBD2,.,TRBV30,TRBJ2-1,TGTGCCTGGAGTGGGTTCGCGGGGGGTGAGCAGTTCTTC,CAWSGFAGGEQFF
TRBD1,.,TRBV19,TRBJ2-6,TGTGCCAGTAGACTGGGACAGCCTTTCTCTGGGGCCAACGTCCTGACTTTC,CASRLGQPFSGANVLTF
TRBD2,.,TRBV19,TRBJ2-2,TGTGCCAGTAGTCTAAGGCGGGGGGCCGGGGAGCTGTTTTTT,CASSLRRGAGELFF
.,.,TRBV5-1,TRBJ2-6,TGCGCCAGCACCCAGACGGGGGGGGCCAACGTCCTGACTTTC,CASTQTGGANVLTF
.,.,TRBV5-4,TRBJ2-2,TGTGCCAGCAGCTTAAGATGGGGCACCGGGGAGCTGTTTTTT,CASSLRWGTGELFF
.,.,TRBV6-5,TRBJ2-3,TGTGCCAGCAGTTACTCGAACATGCACGCAGATACGCAGTATTTT,CASSYSNMHADTQYF
.,.,TRBV18,TRBJ1-2,TGTGCCAGCTCACCAATAGGAAAGGGAGATGGCTACACCTTC,CASSPIGKGDGYTF
TRBD1,medium-sized,TRBV4-2,TRBJ2-3,TGTGCCAGCAGCCAAGACCGACAGGGGACATATACGCAGTATTTT,CASSQDRQGTYTQYF
.,.,TRBV20-1,TRBJ1-2,TGCAGTGCGCACAGGGACGGCTACACCTTC,CSAHRDGYTF
.,.,TRBV4-1,TRBJ2-1,TGCGCCAGCAGCCAATCAAATGAGCAGTTCTTC,CASSQSNEQFF
TRBD1,.,TRBV5-1,TRBJ1-2,TGCGCCAGCAGCCCGGGACAGGGCTATGGCTACACCTTC,CASSPGQGYGYTF